This entry describes one T cell receptor (beta chain). Its matching antigen is unknown. The data derive from a study of cytomegalovirus exposure and HLA in healthy donors. Findings and caveats of the study: In a later analysis, approximately 18,000 TCR beta sequences were associated with HLA alleles at 0.05 false discovery rate. Follow-up analysis later connected one missense variant in DCLRE1C with trimming of TCR beta V- and J-genes.

The CDR3 consists of 14 residues. Trimming took 3 bases from V and 0 from J, leaving 8 bases between them. Germline V CDR1 and CDR2: MNHEY, SVGAGI. In the PCR, 60 Vbeta and 13 Jbeta primers were used. Only in-frame clones appear in the TCRdb table, and some are missing; sequencing was by immunoSEQ multiplex PCR. This sample carries 50,000 to 60,000 clones, with approximately 10% going to the ten biggest clones. The clonotype was recovered from a woman aged 50 to 60 in good health and CMV-seropositive. This chain joins TRBV6-5 and TRBJ1-2, with D perhaps TRBD1 (6 bases). The sequenced sample was PBMCs. Here the CDR3 DNA reads TGTGCCAGCAGTTATAAGGGGGCTAACTATGGCTACACCTTC. It encodes CASSYKGANYGYTF.